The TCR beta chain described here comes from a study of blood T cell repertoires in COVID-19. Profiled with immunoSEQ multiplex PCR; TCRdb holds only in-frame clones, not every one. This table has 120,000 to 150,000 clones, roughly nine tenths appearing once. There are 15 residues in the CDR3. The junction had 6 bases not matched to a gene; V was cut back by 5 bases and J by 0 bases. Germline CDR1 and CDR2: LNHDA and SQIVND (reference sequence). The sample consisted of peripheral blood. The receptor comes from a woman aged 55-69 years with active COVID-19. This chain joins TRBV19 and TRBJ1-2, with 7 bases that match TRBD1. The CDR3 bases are TGTGCCAGTAGTCCAGGGACAGCTCCTAACTATGGCTACACCTTC. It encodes CASSPGTAPNYGYTF.